Sequencing of this T cell receptor (beta chain) was carried out in a study of cytomegalovirus exposure and HLA in healthy donors. Vbeta (60) and Jbeta (13) primers were used in the PCR. Clones were sequenced by immunoSEQ multiplex PCR, and TCRdb holds only the in-frame ones, with some missing. The sample carries 55,000 to 75,000 clones, around 87% recorded once. The count of this clone is one. The germline V gene has CDR1 LGHNT and CDR2 FRNRAP. The trim removed 6 bases at V and 2 bases at J, leaving 10 bases unmatched. The CDR3 contains 16 residues. This sequence joins TRBV12-5 and TRBJ2-5; 9 bases line up with TRBD1. The receptor comes from a man aged 18 to 29 in good health and CMV-seronegative. Sequenced sample: PBMCs. The CDR3 protein is CASGSGTGTLQETQYF. In DNA form, the CDR3 reads TGTGCTAGTGGCTCCGGGACAGGGACCCTACAAGAGACCCAGTACTTC.